The 31 T cell receptor beta chains presented below share a single source sample, sequenced in a study. Via MiXCR, TCRdb re-called the 5' RACE reads, giving one row per CDR3 protein. The sample yields just under 65,000 distinct CDR3 sequences, around a fifth seen once. The source material was memory CD4+ T cells sorted from a lymph node. Specified subset: memory CD4+ T cells, CD4+CD45RO+CD25-. These receptors originate from a female donor with breast cancer.

In this sample, this clonotype turned up a few times. J is TRBJ2-7 and V is TRBV7-2, with D perhaps TRBD2 (6 bases). CDR3 length: 14 residues. V lost 5 bases to trimming and J lost 1 base, with 12 bases between them. Looked up from germline, CDR1 is SGHTA and CDR2 is FQGNSA. The CDR3 DNA follows: TGTGCCAGCAGCCGGGACTTCCAATCCTACGAGCAGTACTTC. The encoded protein is CASSRDFQSYEQYF. The whole variable domain, remainder taken from reference TRBV7-2 and TRBJ2-7, is GAGVSQSPSNKVTEKGKDVELRCDPISGHTALYWYRQSLGQGLEFLIYFQGNSAPDKSGLPSDRFSAERTGGSVSTLTIQRTQQEDSAVYLCASSRDFQSYEQYFGPGTRLTVT.

This chain uses TRBV5-1 with TRBJ2-7; D not resolved. Looked up from germline, CDR1 is SGHRS and CDR2 is YFSETQ. This CDR3 spans 15 amino acids. Trimming removed 2 bases from V and 3 bases from J, with 15 bases in between. The CDR3 DNA sequence: TGCGCCAGCAGCTTTGGCCCGACGGACCTCTACGAGCAGTACTTC. Translated: CASSFGPTDLYEQYF. The complete variable domain, with remaining parts taken from reference TRBV5-1 and TRBJ2-7, reads KAGVTQTPRYLIKTRGQQVTLSCSPISGHRSVSWYQQTPGQGLQFLFEYFSETQRNKGNFPGRFSGRQFSNSRSEMNVSTLELGDSALYLCASSFGPTDLYEQYFGPGTRLTVT.

The count of this clonotype is one. V and J are TRBV12-3 or TRBV12-4 and TRBJ1-4; D is unclear. The CDR3 extends over 15 amino acids. V was cut by 7 bases and J by 0 bases, with 12 bases left in between. Here the CDR3 reads CASTAAAATNEKLFF. The DNA for the CDR3 is TGTGCCAGCACCGCGGCAGCAGCAACTAATGAAAAACTGTTTTTT.

The chain is built from TRBV5-4 and TRBJ2-2, with no clear D. The germline V gene has CDR1 SGHNT and CDR2 YYREEE (reference sequence). V was trimmed by 4 bases and J by 1 base, leaving 8 bases between them. This CDR3 is 14 amino acids long. The CDR3, as DNA: TGTGCCAGCAGCCCCCCCCGGAACACCGGGGAGCTGTTTTTT. Protein sequence: CASSPPRNTGELFF.

This clonotype was found many times. The V and J genes are TRBV20-1 and TRBJ2-7, with 10 bases aligning to TRBD1. This CDR3 spans 13 amino acids. Germline CDR1 and CDR2: DFQATT and SNEGSKA (reference sequence). The trim removed 4 bases at V and 3 bases at J, leaving 3 bases unmatched. The CDR3 loop is CSATGQGGYEQYF. The CDR3 DNA reads as TGCAGTGCTACAGGACAGGGGGGCTACGAGCAGTACTTC.

The J gene is TRBJ2-7, the V gene TRBV5-1, with TRBD1 matching 10 bases. Germline V gives CDR1 SGHRS, CDR2 YFSETQ. The length of the CDR3 is 14 residues. Losses at the gene ends were 4 bases for V and 7 bases for J; bases not matched to a gene: 8. The CDR3 loop reads CASSPGQGMGEQYF. CDR3 coding DNA: TGCGCCAGCAGCCCGGGACAGGGGATGGGGGAGCAGTACTTC.

The rearrangement uses TRBV7-2 and TRBJ2-7, with 7 bases that match TRBD2. The CDR3 loop spans 15 amino acids. Germline assignment: CDR1 SGHTA and CDR2 FQGNSA. Trimming removed 5 bases from V and 1 base from J; junction bases left unmatched: 8. CDR3 DNA sequence: TGTGCCAGCAGCGGAGCGGGATGGAAATCCTACGAGCAGTACTTC. This sequence encodes CASSGAGWKSYEQYF.

This clonotype came up many times. CDR3 bases: TGTGCCAGCAGCTCCGGCAGGGCGGATGGGACAGATACGCAGTATTTT. Translation gives CASSSGRADGTDTQYF. V and J are TRBV5-6 and TRBJ2-3, with TRBD1 as a possible D gene (5 bases). The length of the CDR3 is 16 residues. Germline CDR1 and CDR2: SGHDT and YYEEEE. Trimming pared 3 bases from V and 3 bases from J, leaving 17 bases between.

This clonotype was counted only a few times. The chain links TRBV5-1 to TRBJ2-2; possible D gene TRBD1, 5 bases. Germline CDR1 is SGHRS and CDR2 is YFSETQ. CDR3 length equals 14 residues. The V gene lost 3 bases and the J gene lost 0 bases, with 6 bases spanning the gap. DNA for the CDR3: TGCGCCAGCAGCTCGACAGCGAACACCGGGGAGCTGTTTTTT. Translating gives CASSSTANTGELFF.

Concerning this clonotype itself: This sequence may be a read error, since a much larger clone differs from it by one base. The chain couples TRBV11-2 to TRBJ2-1; D ambiguous. The CDR3 length is 13 residues. Germline CDR1 SGHAT, CDR2 FQNNGV. Trimming cost V 3 bases and J 10 bases, with 13 bases left between them. CDR3 sequence: CASSLPSRIEQFF. The CDR3 DNA reads as TGTGCCAGCAGCTTGCCGAGCAGGATCGAGCAGTTCTTC.

As regards this clonotype: Just one base apart from a much larger clone, this may be a read error. The chain is built from TRBV20-1 and TRBJ2-3; TRBD2 might be the D (6 bases). V was pared by 5 bases and J by 5 bases, with 20 bases between. Germline V CDR1 and CDR2: DFQATT, SNEGSKA (reference sequence). The CDR3 has 15 amino acids. The DNA of the CDR3 is TGCAGTGCTGGAGCTCCAGGGAGCGGGCTAGATACGCAGTATTTT. It yields the protein CSAGAPGSGLDTQYF.

The chain has TRBV12-3 or TRBV12-4 and TRBJ1-1; 7 nucleotides line up with TRBD1. J lost 3 bases, V lost 9 bases, and 7 bases had no gene match. This CDR3 has 13 amino acids. The chain's CDR3 is CASNRGTDTEAFF. In DNA form, the CDR3 reads TGTGCCAGTAACAGGGGTACGGACACTGAAGCTTTCTTT.

This sequence joins TRBV6-5 and TRBJ2-1, with 11 bases matching TRBD2. Germline-derived CDR1 and CDR2 are MNHEY and SVGAGI. The ends lost 2 bases at V and 9 bases at J; junction bases unmatched: 6. This CDR3 region has 15 residues. CDR3 sequence: CASSYVSGGAAEQFF. DNA for the CDR3: TGTGCCAGCAGTTACGTTAGCGGGGGGGCCGCTGAGCAGTTCTTC.

Ten or more counts support this clonotype. The chain carries TRBV5-1 and TRBJ2-7; D may match TRBD1 or TRBD2 (5 bases each). The ends were cut back, 3 bases at V and 0 bases at J, with 13 bases in the middle. Germline values: CDR1 SGHRS, CDR2 YFSETQ. This CDR3 has 15 residues. CDR3 residues: CASSSDPGTSYEQYF. The CDR3 nucleotides are TGCGCCAGCAGCTCCGACCCGGGGACCTCCTACGAGCAGTACTTC.

This clonotype was seen more than once but under ten times. The J gene is TRBJ1-5, the V gene TRBV2; 7 nucleotides match TRBD1. J lost 9 bases, V lost 4 bases, and 3 bases had no gene match. This CDR3 is 12 amino acids long. The V gene's germline CDR1 is SNHLY and CDR2 FYNNEI. The CDR3 DNA reads as TGTGCCAGCAGTGCCAACAGGGGGCCCCAGCATTTT. The encoded protein is CASSANRGPQHF.

This clonotype occurred a few times. The chain carries TRBV3-1 and TRBJ1-6; a possible D gene is TRBD1 (6 bases). The V gene lost 2 bases and the J gene lost 7 bases, with 15 bases spanning the gap. The CDR3 is made up of 16 amino acids. Germline CDR1 and CDR2: LGHDT and YNNKEL (reference sequence). CDR3 coding DNA: TGTGCCAGCAGCCAACCAGGGGTTGCTGCGAATTCACCCCTCCACTTT. It specifies CASSQPGVAANSPLHF.

Many counts were recorded for this clonotype. The chain employs TRBV5-1 and TRBJ1-5, with no clear D. The germline gives CDR1 SGHRS, CDR2 YFSETQ. There are 13 residues in the CDR3. Deletions cut 0 bases from V and 5 bases from J, with 6 bases between. This CDR3 is CASSLDGDQPQHF. The CDR3 DNA sequence: TGCGCCAGCAGCTTGGATGGGGATCAGCCCCAGCATTTT.

This clonotype occurred a few times. This chain connects TRBV7-9 to TRBJ2-7; TRBD1 aligns across 8 bases. This CDR3 is built from 15 residues. J gave up 2 bases and V 3 bases, and 6 bases lay outside the gene matches. Germline CDR1 SEHNR, CDR2 FQNEAQ (reference sequence). The CDR3 is CASSFDRGRAYEQYF. The CDR3 bases are TGTGCCAGCAGCTTTGACAGGGGTAGGGCCTACGAGCAGTACTTC.

This clonotype was observed a few times. The chain combines TRBV27 with TRBJ1-2; D ambiguous. Germline V gene data show CDR1 as MNHEY and CDR2 as SMNVEV (reference sequence). Trimming pared 2 bases from V and 5 bases from J, leaving 9 bases between. This CDR3 contains 13 residues. The CDR3 bases are TGTGCCAGCAGTTTAAGAGGGCATTATGGCTACACCTTC. Protein sequence: CASSLRGHYGYTF.

This clonotype turned up a few times. The V call is TRBV28, the J call TRBJ2-5, with 11 positions matching TRBD2. The CDR3 totals 12 residues. Germline assignment: CDR1 MDHEN and CDR2 SYDVKM. For the CDR3, the DNA is TGTAGTAGCGGGAGGGGTCAAGAGACCCAGTACTTC. This sequence encodes CSSGRGQETQYF.

This clonotype has at least ten counts. The genes are TRBV9 and TRBJ2-4, with D perhaps matching TRBD1 (6 bases). Germline V CDR1 and CDR2: SGDLS, YYNGEE. Trimming took off 0 bases at V and 6 bases at J, with 16 bases between the two ends. The CDR3 sequence is 16 residues long. The CDR3 is CASSVGTGTVGNIQYF. In DNA, the CDR3 is TGTGCCAGCAGCGTAGGTACAGGGACGGTAGGAAACATTCAGTACTTC.

The chain couples TRBV5-6 to TRBJ1-1; no clear D. Germline-derived CDR1 and CDR2 are SGHDT and YYEEEE. The CDR3 sequence is 16 residues long. Trimming took 2 bases from V and 2 from J, leaving 16 bases between them. CDR3 nucleotides: TGTGCCAGCAGCTTTTACGGTGTCAGCGTAAACACTGAAGCTTTCTTT. Translating it yields CASSFYGVSVNTEAFF.

Ten or more counts support this clonotype. V gene TRBV5-1 combines with J gene TRBJ1-1; D remains unclear. From germline, CDR1 is SGHRS and CDR2 YFSETQ. Deletions cut 2 bases from V and 1 base from J, with 3 bases between. This CDR3 has 12 amino acids. CDR3 bases: TGCGCCAGCAGCTTAACGAACACTGAAGCTTTCTTT. Protein product: CASSLTNTEAFF.

The chain combines TRBV12-3 or TRBV12-4 with TRBJ2-5; D possibly uses TRBD1 or TRBD2 (5 bases each). Trimming cost V 6 bases and J 6 bases, with 14 bases left between them. The CDR3 is made up of 13 amino acids. This chain's CDR3 is CASSRGSGKTQYF. DNA of the CDR3: TGTGCCAGCAGCCGCGGGTCAGGGAAGACCCAGTACTTC.

This clonotype occurred many times. This chain connects TRBV29-1 to TRBJ2-3; the D call may be TRBD1 or TRBD2 (5 bases each). V was clipped by 7 bases and J by 5 bases, with 13 bases between them. Per the germline V gene, CDR1 is SQVTM and CDR2 is ANQGSEA. This CDR3 has 12 residues. CDR3 nucleotides: TGCAGCGCGGGGCTTCCTGGAGATACGCAGTATTTT. Protein sequence: CSAGLPGDTQYF.

CDR3: CASSQGRGTGSSYEQYF. In DNA form, the CDR3 reads TGCGCCAGCAGCCAAGGTCGAGGGACAGGGAGCTCCTACGAGCAGTACTTC. This chain connects TRBV4-1 to TRBJ2-7; 9 bases are a match to TRBD1. The CDR3 has 17 residues. Germline assignment: CDR1 MGHRA and CDR2 YSYEKL. The junction had 7 bases not matched to a gene; V was cut back by 1 base and J by 0 bases.

The J gene is TRBJ1-1, the V gene TRBV5-1; TRBD1 aligns across 8 bases. There are 14 residues in the CDR3. V was pared by 3 bases and J by 10 bases, with 11 bases of the junction left unmatched. Germline V gene sequence: CDR1 SGHRS, CDR2 YFSETQ. In nucleotides, the CDR3 is TGCGCCAGCAGCTCGACCCGACAGGGGAGTACAGCTTTCTTT. This gives the protein CASSSTRQGSTAFF. The full variable domain, in which reference TRBV5-1 and TRBJ1-1 provide the parts outside the CDR3, is KAGVTQTPRYLIKTRGQQVTLSCSPISGHRSVSWYQQTPGQGLQFLFEYFSETQRNKGNFPGRFSGRQFSNSRSEMNVSTLELGDSALYLCASSSTRQGSTAFFGQGTRLTVV.

This clonotype was found many times. The chain couples TRBV6-5 to TRBJ2-7; D perhaps matches TRBD1 (5 bases). The CDR3 loop spans 15 amino acids. V lost 5 bases and J lost 0, with 14 bases in between. Germline assignment: CDR1 MNHEY and CDR2 SVGAGI. The DNA for the CDR3 is TGTGCCAGCAGTGGACGACAGTCAAGCTCCTACGAGCAGTACTTC. Translation: CASSGRQSSSYEQYF.

V gene TRBV20-1 combines with J gene TRBJ1-1; tentative D call: TRBD1 (5 bases). CDR3 size: 13 residues. Trimming cost V 5 bases and J 1 base, with 11 bases left between them. Looked up from germline, CDR1 is DFQATT and CDR2 is SNEGSKA (reference sequence). The CDR3 DNA follows: TGCAGTGCTGTGCTTGGGACGAACACTGAAGCTTTCTTT. Translating it yields CSAVLGTNTEAFF.

Regarding this clonotype: Given a much more abundant clone one base away, this may be a read error. J is TRBJ2-1 and V is TRBV11-1, with D tentatively TRBD2 (5 bases). CDR1 and CDR2 from the germline V gene are SGHAT and FQDESV (reference sequence). The CDR3 totals 13 residues. CDR3 DNA: TGTGCCAGCAGCTTAGGTCCTAGCAATGAGCAGTGCTTC. It encodes CASSLGPSNEQCF. The full variable domain, its missing parts supplied by reference TRBV11-1 and TRBJ2-1, is EAEVAQSPRYKITEKSQAVAFWCDPISGHATLYWYRQILGQGPELLVQFQDESVVDDSQLPKDRFSAERLKGVDSTLKIQPAELGDSAMYLCASSLGPSNEQCFGPGTRLTVL.

This clonotype was recorded many times. The gene calls are TRBV10-3 and TRBJ2-5; the D gene could be TRBD1 or TRBD2 (5 bases each). Trimming cost V 10 bases and J 2 bases, with 8 bases left between them. Germline V CDR1 and CDR2: ENHRY, SYGVKD. This CDR3 is 11 amino acids long. The CDR3 nucleotides read TGTGCCACGGGACCGCAAGAGACCCAGTACTTC. It yields the protein CATGPQETQYF.